This T cell receptor (beta chain) is drawn from a study of neurological immune-mediated disorders. Stated time point: longitudinal time-point 1 (baseline). This clonotype showed up many times. Via MiXCR, TCRdb re-called the 5' RACE reads, giving one row per CDR3 protein. The data hold about 71,000 distinct CDR3 sequences, with about a tenth observed a single time. Trimming shortened V by 2 bases and J by 4 bases, and 5 bases separated the two germline ends. Germline assignment: CDR1 MRHNA and CDR2 SNTAGT. The CDR3 sequence is 13 residues long. V gene TRBV6-4 combines with J gene TRBJ2-2; D might be TRBD1 (5 bases). The sequence derives from a young man in good health. The sample taken for sequencing was PBMCs. CDR3 DNA sequence: TGTGCCAGCAGTGACAGGGGCACCGGGGAGCTGTTTTTT. This gives the protein CASSDRGTGELFF.